These T cell receptor beta chains were read from a single sample in a study of cytomegalovirus exposure and HLA in healthy donors. Clones were sequenced by immunoSEQ multiplex PCR, and TCRdb holds only the in-frame ones, with some missing. The sample carries 95,000 to 130,000 clones, less than 80% recorded once. Specimen: PBMCs. The receptor set was obtained from a woman aged 35 to 49 in good health and CMV-seropositive. Each CDR3 is given without its conserved first and last residue.

CDR3 protein: ASSFQTSGSKETQY; V gene: TRBV5-1
CDR3 protein: ASSIGVYLNEKLF; V gene: TRBV19
CDR3 protein: ASSPALAAQETQY; V gene: TRBV4-1
CDR3 protein: ASSWGQGTGELF; V gene: TRBV5-1
CDR3 protein: ASSLAPGTDTGELF; V gene: TRBV7-9
CDR3 protein: ASSLDRSSGNTIY; V gene: TRBV5-4
CDR3 protein: ASSSKRDPYNEQF; V gene: TRBV9
CDR3 protein: ASSSGTQGTEAF; V gene: TRBV7-3
CDR3 protein: ASSKSGRETKETQY; V gene: TRBV21-1
CDR3 protein: ASSLPRQDAYEQY; V gene: TRBV5-1
CDR3 protein: ASSGGQGGNYGYT; V gene: TRBV9
CDR3 protein: ASSVTTGGHYEQY; V gene: TRBV9
CDR3 protein: ASSLSGRSYNEQF; V gene: TRBV7-2
CDR3 protein: AVGTGEETQY; V gene: TRBV6-6